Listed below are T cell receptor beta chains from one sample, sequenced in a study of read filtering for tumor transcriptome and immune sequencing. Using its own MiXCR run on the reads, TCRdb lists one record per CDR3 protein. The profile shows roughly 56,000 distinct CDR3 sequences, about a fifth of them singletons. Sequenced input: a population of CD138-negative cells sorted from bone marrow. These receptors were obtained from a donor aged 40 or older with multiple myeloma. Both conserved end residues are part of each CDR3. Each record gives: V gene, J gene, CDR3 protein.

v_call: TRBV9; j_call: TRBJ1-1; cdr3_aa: CASSGSGMNTEAFF
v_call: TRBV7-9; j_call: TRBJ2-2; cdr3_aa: CATDRGNTGELFF
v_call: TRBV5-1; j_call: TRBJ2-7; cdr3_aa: CASSKEGPPTDEQYF
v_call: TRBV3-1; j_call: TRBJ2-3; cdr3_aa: CASSQQPPGMGTDTQYF
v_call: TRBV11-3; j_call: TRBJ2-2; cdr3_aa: CASSLESYTGELFF
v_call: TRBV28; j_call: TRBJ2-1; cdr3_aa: CASSLGGVYNEQFF
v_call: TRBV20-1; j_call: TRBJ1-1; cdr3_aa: CSASPRGDGAFF
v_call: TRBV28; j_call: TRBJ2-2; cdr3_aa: CASAPDRGSTGELFF
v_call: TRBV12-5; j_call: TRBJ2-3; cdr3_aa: CASGLVNSATDTQYF
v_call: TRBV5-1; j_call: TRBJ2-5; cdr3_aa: CASSSGLAGRQETQYF
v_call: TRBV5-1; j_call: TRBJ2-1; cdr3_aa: CASSLDPASPMSFF
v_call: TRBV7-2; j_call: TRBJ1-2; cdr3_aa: CASTVPDRSYGYTF
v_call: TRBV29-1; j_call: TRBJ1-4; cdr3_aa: CSVEGDGLGEKLFF
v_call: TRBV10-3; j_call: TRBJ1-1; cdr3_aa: CAISESGTDAMNTEAFF
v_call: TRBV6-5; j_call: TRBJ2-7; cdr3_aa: CASLPTRGEQYF
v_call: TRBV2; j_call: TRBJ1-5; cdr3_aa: CASSVGGSNQPQHF
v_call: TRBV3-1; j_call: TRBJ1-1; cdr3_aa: CASTRGENTEAFF
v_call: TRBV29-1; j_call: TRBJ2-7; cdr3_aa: CSVGQEEQYF
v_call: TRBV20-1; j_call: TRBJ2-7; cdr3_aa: CSVPGQGHYEQYF
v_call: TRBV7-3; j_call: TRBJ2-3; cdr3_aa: CASSTSDTRYF
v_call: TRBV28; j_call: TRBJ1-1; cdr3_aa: CASSEGHTEAFF
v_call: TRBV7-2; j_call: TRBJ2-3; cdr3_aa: CASSLGGARTDTQYF
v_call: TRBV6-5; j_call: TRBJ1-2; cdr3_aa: CASSPQGILRGYTF
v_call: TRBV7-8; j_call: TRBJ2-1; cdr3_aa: CASSLGLATYNEQFF
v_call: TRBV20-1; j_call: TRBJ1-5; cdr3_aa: CSARDRLLEQPQHF
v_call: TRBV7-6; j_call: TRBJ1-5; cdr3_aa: CASSGGSNQPQHF
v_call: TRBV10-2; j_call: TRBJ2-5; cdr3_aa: CASRTPETQYF
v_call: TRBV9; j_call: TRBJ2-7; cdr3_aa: CASSSTGTATEEQYF
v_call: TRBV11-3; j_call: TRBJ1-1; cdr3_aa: CASSTRGRNTEAFF
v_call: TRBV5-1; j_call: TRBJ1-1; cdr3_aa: CASSLGGTGGTEAFF
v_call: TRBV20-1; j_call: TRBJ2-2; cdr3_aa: CSARDGRRPTNTGELFF
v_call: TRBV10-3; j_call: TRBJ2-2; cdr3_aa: CAISESNADTGELFF
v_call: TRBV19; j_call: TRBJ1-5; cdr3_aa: CASSDLDEVQPQHF
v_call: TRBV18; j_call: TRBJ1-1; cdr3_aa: CASSPLGNTEAFF
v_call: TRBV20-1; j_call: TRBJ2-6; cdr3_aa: CSARVIEANVLTF
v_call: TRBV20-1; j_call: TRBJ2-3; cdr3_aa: CSARDPAGAKDTQYF
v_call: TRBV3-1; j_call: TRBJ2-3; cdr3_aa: CASSLTSGSNTQYF
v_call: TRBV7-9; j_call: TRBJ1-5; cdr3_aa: CASSLARDDQPQHF
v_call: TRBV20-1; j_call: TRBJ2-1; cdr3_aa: CSAGAYEQFF
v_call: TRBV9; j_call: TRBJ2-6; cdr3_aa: CASSVAGGSGANVLTF
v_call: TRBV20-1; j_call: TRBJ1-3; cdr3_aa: CSAVGGNLNTIYF
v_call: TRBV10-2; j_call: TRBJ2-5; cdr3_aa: CASRDSVQETQYF
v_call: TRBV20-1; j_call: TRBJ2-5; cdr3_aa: CSARDPGGPLETQYF
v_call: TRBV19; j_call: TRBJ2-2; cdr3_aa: CASSGDVWAGELFF
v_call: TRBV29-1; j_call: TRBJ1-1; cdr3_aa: CSAQQGAMNTEAFF